This T cell receptor beta chain was found in a study of T-cell memory formation after mild COVID-19. Study outcomes and limitations: CM and EM subsets held most contracting CD4+ clones; EMRA held CD8+ ones.

From germline, CDR1 is SNHLY and CDR2 FYNNEI. Trimming pared 8 bases from V and 7 bases from J, leaving 11 bases between. This CDR3 is 11 amino acids long. MiXCR, run by TCRdb on the 5' RACE reads, gives a single entry per CDR3 protein. The sample has about 390,000 distinct CDR3 sequences; about 16% are singletons. This clonotype has only a few counts. Its antigen is not known. This clonotype was sampled from a man younger than 35 who had mild COVID-19 (a few samples of this study predate the infection). Cell type and time point are not known. This chain uses TRBV2 with TRBJ2-5; weak D call: TRBD2 (5 bases). The sample comprised PBMCs or a T cell subset sorted from them (not recorded which). CDR3 in DNA: TGTGCCAGCGAAGGAGGCGGGACCCAGTACTTC. Amino acid sequence: CASEGGGTQYF. The full variable domain, its missing parts supplied by reference TRBV2 and TRBJ2-5, is EPEVTQTPSHQVTQMGQEVILRCVPISNHLYFYWYRQILGQKVEFLVSFYNNEISEKSEIFDDQFSVERPDGSNFTLKIRSTKLEDSAMYFCASEGGGTQYFGPGTRLLVL.